This T cell receptor beta chain appears in the sequencing data of a study of cytomegalovirus exposure and HLA in healthy donors. It was with 60 Vbeta and 13 Jbeta primers that the PCR ran. Sequenced by immunoSEQ multiplex PCR; TCRdb stores in-frame clones only, minus some. The sample shows about 61,000 clones, roughly 90% of them seen only once. V was trimmed by 1 base and J by 5 bases, leaving 4 bases between them. Germline CDR1 and CDR2: GTSNPN and SVGIG (reference sequence). The CDR3 totals 11 residues. The sample comprised PBMCs. This chain uses TRBV30 with TRBJ2-3; D unclear. The sequence came from a man aged 25 to 40 in good health and CMV-seropositive. The CDR3 nucleotides are TGTGCCTGGAGTGGGCTAGATACGCAGTATTTT. Translating it yields CAWSGLDTQYF.